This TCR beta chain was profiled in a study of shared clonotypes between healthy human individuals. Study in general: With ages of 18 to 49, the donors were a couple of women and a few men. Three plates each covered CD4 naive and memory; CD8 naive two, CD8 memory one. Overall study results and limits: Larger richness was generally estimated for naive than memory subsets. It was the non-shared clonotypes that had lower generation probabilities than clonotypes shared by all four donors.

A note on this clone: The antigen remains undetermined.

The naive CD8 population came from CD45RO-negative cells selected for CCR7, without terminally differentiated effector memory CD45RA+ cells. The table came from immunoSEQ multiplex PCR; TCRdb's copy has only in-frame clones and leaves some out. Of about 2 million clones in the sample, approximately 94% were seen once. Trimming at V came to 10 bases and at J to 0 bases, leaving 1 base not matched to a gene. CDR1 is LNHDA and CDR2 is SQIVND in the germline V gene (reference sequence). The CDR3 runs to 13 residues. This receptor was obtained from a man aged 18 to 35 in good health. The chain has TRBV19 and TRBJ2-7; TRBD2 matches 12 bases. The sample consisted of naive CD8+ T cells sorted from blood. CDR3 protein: CAMTSGGSYEQYF. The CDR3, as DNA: TGTGCCATGACTAGCGGGGGCTCCTACGAGCAGTACTTC.